Listed below are T cell receptor beta chains from one sample, sequenced in a study of T cell changes during pregnancy in multiple sclerosis. Data came from immunoSEQ multiplex PCR; TCRdb stores just in-frame clones and leaves some out. The sample has 28,000 or so clones, about 91% seen once. The sequences come from CD4+ T cells from peripheral blood mononuclear cells, collected in the second trimester of pregnancy. The receptors stem from a female donor with multiple sclerosis, enrolled in a pregnancy study. Both conserved end residues are trimmed from each CDR3.

v_gene	j_gene	CDR3aa
TRBV7-9	TRBJ2-1	ASSLEAGGHEQF
TRBV18	TRBJ2-7	ASSPIGTGVNEQY
TRBV9	TRBJ1-4	ASSVAAGGTLGEKLF
TRBV6-5	TRBJ2-6	ASSLVISGANVLT
TRBV6-1	TRBJ1-1	ASSSRTGLNTEAF
TRBV30	TRBJ2-5	AWSAGILTSGGPGKTQY
TRBV2	TRBJ1-6	ASSATRAGGNSPLH
TRBV7-9	TRBJ2-4	ASSLAGTVAKNIQY
TRBV7-2	TRBJ1-5	ASSSSSSNQPQH
TRBV7-2	TRBJ2-5	ASSLLRQVYQETQY
TRBV7-2	TRBJ2-7	ASNPLGGARYEQY
TRBV11-2	TRBJ1-2	ASSLEEVTEANYGYT
TRBV7-9	TRBJ1-1	ASSLGQGAAF
TRBV11-2	TRBJ1-3	ASSPTGLLIGNTIY
TRBV6-1	TRBJ2-7	ASTEQGFNSYEQY
TRBV9	TRBJ1-2	ASSSPAGMAYGYT
TRBV5-6	TRBJ2-3	ASSSTLSGGDTQY
TRBV10-3	TRBJ1-6	AISEDPGVISPLH
TRBV25-1	TRBJ2-2	ASSGAGPPGELF
TRBV5-1	TRBJ2-7	ASSFTGLRSYEQY
TRBV5-6	TRBJ2-3	ASSSNLVTSRIPDTQY
TRBV15	TRBJ2-7	ATSRELGAVGEQY
TRBV6-6	TRBJ2-7	ASRPSSGGEQY
TRBV5-1	TRBJ1-5	ASSLFPGFGQPQH
TRBV5-1	TRBJ2-2	ASSLTSGVATGELF
TRBV5-1	TRBJ1-4	ASSPREFNEKLF
TRBV9	TRBJ2-3	ASRKTGLSTDTQY
TRBV6-5	TRBJ2-1	ASSVPGSAEQF
TRBV5-4	TRBJ1-1	ASSLTAMNTEAF
TRBV28	TRBJ1-2	ASSLAGTGGVLGGYT
TRBV5-1	TRBJ2-7	ASSLGTSGQGYEQY
TRBV6-5	TRBJ1-2	ASVPQVNYGYT
TRBV15	TRBJ2-7	ATSRSAGTGYGEQY
TRBV29-1	TRBJ2-7	SVDDRQGQYEQY
TRBV9	TRBJ1-1	ASSVDGHYTEAF
TRBV28	TRBJ2-5	ASSLRQGHQETQY
TRBV7-9	TRBJ1-2	ASSADREYYGYT
TRBV7-3	TRBJ1-2	ASSLRPGSGYT
TRBV5-1	TRBJ1-4	ASSLGATGGEKLF
TRBV7-3	TRBJ2-1	ASSLSGSRPGNEQF